The 2 T cell receptor beta chains listed next were all sequenced from one sample in a study of T cell responses to AZD1222 COVID-19 vaccine. Some clones are missing from TCRdb's copy, which holds only in-frame ones; the method was immunoSEQ multiplex PCR. Among about 120,000 clones listed, 70% to 90% were seen once. The sequenced sample was peripheral blood, obtained on day 0 of AZD1222 vaccination. Receptors were obtained from an adult in good health.

The V call is TRBV15, the J call TRBJ2-7; D may be TRBD1 (6 bases). The V gene lost 1 base and the J gene lost 3 bases, with 13 bases spanning the gap. CDR3 size: 15 residues. Germline CDR1 reads LNHNV; CDR2 reads YYDKDF (reference sequence). This CDR3 is CATSRVGRGHYEQYF. The CDR3 region has the DNA TGTGCCACCAGCAGAGTGGGCAGGGGTCACTACGAGCAGTACTTC.

The J gene is TRBJ2-2, the V gene TRBV6-2 or TRBV6-3, with a tentative D call TRBD2 (6 bases). V lost 6 bases and J lost 4, with 15 bases in between. The CDR3 spans 15 residues. Looked up from germline, CDR1 is MNHEY and CDR2 is SVGEGT. The CDR3 DNA is TGTGCCAGCAGCCGCCGGAGGGCCGGCACCGGGGAGCTGTTTTTT. It yields the protein CASSRRRAGTGELFF.